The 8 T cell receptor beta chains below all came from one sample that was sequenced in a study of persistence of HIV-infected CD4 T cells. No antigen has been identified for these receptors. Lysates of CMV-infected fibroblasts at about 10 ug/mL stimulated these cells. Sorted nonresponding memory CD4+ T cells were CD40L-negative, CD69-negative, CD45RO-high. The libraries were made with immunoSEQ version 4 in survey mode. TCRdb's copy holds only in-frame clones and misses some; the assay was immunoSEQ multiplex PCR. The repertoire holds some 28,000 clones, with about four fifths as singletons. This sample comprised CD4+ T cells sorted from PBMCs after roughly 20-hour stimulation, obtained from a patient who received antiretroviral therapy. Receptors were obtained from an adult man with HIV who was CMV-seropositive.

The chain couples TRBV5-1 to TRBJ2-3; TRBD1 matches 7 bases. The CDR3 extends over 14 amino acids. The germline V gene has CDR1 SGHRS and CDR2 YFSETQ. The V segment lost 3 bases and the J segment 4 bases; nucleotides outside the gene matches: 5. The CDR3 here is CASSSDRVADTQYF. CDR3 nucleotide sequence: TGCGCCAGCAGCTCAGACAGGGTGGCAGATACGCAGTATTTT.

DNA of the CDR3: TGCGCCAGCAGCTTGGTACAGTTCAACGAGCAGTACTTC. It is translated as CASSLVQFNEQYF. V and J are TRBV5-1 and TRBJ2-7; D gene uncertain. V was shortened by 0 bases and J by 5 bases, with 9 bases between the two germline ends. The CDR3 covers 13 residues. Germline CDR1 is SGHRS and CDR2 is YFSETQ. The full variable domain, completed using reference TRBV5-1 and TRBJ2-7, is KAGVTQTPRYLIKTRGQQVTLSCSPISGHRSVSWYQQTPGQGLQFLFEYFSETQRNKGNFPGRFSGRQFSNSRSEMNVSTLELGDSALYLCASSLVQFNEQYFGPGTRLTVT.

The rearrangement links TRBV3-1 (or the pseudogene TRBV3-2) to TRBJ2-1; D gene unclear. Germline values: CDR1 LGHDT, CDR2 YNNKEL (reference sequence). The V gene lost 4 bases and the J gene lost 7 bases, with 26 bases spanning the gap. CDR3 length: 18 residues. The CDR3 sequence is CASSLKVSFSVLRNEQFF. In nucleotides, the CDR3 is TGTGCCAGCAGCCTTAAGGTGTCCTTCAGCGTGCTTAGGAATGAGCAGTTCTTC.

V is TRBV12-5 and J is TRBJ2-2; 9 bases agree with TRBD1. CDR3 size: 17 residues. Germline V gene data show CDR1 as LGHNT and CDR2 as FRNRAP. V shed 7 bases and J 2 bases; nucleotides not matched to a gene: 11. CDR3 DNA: TGTGCTAGTGACGCTCCGGGACAGGGAGCCAACACCGGGGAGCTGTTTTTT. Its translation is CASDAPGQGANTGELFF.

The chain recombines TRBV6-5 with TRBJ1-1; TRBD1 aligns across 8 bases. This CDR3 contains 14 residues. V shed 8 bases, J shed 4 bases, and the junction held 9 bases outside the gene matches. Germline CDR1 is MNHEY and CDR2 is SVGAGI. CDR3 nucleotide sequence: TGTGCCAGCTCTGAGTGGACAGGGACCACTGAAGCTTTCTTT. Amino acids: CASSEWTGTTEAFF.

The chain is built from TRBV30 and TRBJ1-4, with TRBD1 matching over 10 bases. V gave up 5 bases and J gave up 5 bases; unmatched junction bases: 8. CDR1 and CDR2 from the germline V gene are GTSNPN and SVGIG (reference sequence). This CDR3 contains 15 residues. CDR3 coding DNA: TGTGCCTGGTCAGAACCGGGACAGGGGAATGAAAAACTGTTTTTT. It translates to CAWSEPGQGNEKLFF.

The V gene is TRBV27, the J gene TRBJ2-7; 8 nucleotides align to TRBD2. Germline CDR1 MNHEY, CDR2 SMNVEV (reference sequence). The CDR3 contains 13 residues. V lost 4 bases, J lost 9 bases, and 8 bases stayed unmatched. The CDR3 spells CASSSYVSGGQYF. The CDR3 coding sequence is TGTGCCAGCAGTTCCTACGTGAGCGGGGGGCAGTACTTC.

For the CDR3, the DNA is TGCGCCAGCGACACGGGTTCAATGAGTAGGAACGAGCAGTACTTC. Translation gives CASDTGSMSRNEQYF. This chain uses TRBV5-1 with TRBJ2-7, with no clear D. The length of the CDR3 is 15 residues. In germline, CDR1 is SGHRS, CDR2 YFSETQ. Trimming left V 7 bases short and J 5 bases short, with 22 bases between.